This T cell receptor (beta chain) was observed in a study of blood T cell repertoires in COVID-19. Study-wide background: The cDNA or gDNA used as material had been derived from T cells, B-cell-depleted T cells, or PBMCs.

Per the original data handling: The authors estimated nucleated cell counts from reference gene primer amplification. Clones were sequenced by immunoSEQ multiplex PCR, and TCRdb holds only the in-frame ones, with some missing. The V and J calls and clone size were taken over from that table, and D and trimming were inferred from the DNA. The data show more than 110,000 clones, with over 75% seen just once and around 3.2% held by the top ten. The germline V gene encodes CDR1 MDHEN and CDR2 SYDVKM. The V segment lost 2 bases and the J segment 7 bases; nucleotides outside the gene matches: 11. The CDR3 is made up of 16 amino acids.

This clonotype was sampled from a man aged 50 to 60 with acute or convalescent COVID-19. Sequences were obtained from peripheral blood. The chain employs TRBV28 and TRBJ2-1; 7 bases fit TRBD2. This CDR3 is CASSLTTLGGGNEQFF. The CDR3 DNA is TGTGCCAGCAGTTTAACAACGCTCGGGGGAGGGAATGAGCAGTTCTTC.